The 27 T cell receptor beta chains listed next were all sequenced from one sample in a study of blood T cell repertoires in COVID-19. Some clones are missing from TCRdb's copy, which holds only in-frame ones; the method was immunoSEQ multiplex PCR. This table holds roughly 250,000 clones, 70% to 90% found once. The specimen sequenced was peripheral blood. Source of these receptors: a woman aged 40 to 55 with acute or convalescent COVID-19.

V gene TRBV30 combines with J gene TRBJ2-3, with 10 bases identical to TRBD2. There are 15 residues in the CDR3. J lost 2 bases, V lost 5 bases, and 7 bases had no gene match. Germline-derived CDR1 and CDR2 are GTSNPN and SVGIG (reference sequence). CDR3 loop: CAWEKRGGFTDTQYF. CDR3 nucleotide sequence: TGTGCCTGGGAGAAGCGGGGGGGTTTCACAGATACGCAGTATTTT.

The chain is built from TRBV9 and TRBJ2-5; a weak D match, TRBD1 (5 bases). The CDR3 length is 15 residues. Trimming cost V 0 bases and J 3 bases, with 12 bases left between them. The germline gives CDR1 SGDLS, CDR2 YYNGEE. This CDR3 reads CASSVDGAPEETQYF. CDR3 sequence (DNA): TGTGCCAGCAGCGTAGATGGGGCCCCTGAAGAGACCCAGTACTTC.

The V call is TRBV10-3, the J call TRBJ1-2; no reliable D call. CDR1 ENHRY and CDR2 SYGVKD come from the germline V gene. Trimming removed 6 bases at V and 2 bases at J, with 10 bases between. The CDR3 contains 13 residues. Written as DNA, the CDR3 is TGTGCCATCAGGCCGACAAACAACTATGGCTACACCTTC. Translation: CAIRPTNNYGYTF.

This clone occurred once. The CDR3 DNA follows: TGTGCCAGCAGCTTAGGGGTCTCTGGAAACACCATATATTTT. Protein product: CASSLGVSGNTIYF. This chain uses TRBV5-4 with TRBJ1-3; TRBD1 is a possible D gene (5 bases). CDR1 and CDR2 from the germline V gene are SGHNT and YYREEE (reference sequence). V was pared by 2 bases and J by 0 bases, with 6 bases between. This CDR3 region has 14 residues.

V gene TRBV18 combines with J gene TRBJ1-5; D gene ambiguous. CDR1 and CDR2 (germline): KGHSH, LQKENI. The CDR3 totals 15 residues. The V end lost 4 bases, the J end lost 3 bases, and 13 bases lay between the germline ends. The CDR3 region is CASSLAGEFNQPQHF. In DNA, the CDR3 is TGTGCCAGCTCACTGGCAGGTGAATTCAATCAGCCCCAGCATTTT.

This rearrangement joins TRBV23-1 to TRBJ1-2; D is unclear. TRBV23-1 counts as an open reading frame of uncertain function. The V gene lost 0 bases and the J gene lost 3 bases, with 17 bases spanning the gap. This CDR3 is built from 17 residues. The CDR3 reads CASSQSGGVGVYYGYTF. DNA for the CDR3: TGCGCCAGCAGTCAATCGGGCGGGGTAGGAGTTTACTATGGCTACACCTTC.

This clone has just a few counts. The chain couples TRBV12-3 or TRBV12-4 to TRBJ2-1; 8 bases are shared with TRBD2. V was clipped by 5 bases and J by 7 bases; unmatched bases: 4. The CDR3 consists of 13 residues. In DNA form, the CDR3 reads TGTGCCAGCAGTCAGGGACTAGTGAATGAGCAGTTCTTC. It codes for CASSQGLVNEQFF.

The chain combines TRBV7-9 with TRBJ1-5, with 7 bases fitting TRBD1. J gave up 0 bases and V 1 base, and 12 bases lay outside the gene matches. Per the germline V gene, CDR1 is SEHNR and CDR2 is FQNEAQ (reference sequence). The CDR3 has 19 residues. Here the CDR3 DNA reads TGTGCCAGCAGCTTAGGGACTCGGGACAGACCGTATAGCAATCAGCCCCAGCATTTT. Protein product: CASSLGTRDRPYSNQPQHF.

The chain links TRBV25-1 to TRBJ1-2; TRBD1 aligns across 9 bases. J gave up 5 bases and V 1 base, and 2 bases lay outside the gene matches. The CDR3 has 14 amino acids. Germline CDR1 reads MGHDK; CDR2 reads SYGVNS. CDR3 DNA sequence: TGTGCCAGCAGTGAATTCGGACAGGGGTATGGCTACACCTTC. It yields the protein CASSEFGQGYGYTF.

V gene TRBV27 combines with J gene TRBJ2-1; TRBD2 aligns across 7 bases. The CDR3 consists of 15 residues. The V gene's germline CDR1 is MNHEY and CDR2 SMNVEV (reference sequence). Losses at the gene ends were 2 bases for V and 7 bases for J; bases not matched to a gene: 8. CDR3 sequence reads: CASSLAAGFVNEQFF. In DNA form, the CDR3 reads TGTGCCAGCAGTTTAGCAGCGGGGTTTGTGAATGAGCAGTTCTTC.

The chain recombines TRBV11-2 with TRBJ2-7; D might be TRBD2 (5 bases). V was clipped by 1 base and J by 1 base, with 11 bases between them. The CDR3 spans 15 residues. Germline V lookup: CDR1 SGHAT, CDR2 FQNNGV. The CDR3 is CASSLGGYESYEQYV. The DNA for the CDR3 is TGTGCCAGCAGCTTAGGAGGGTACGAGTCCTACGAGCAGTACGTC.

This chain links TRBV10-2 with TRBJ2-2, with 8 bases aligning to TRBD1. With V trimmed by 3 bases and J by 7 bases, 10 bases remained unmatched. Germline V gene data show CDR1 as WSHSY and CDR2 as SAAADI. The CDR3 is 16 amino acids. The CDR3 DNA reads TGCGCCAGCAGTGATGGGACAGGTGAACTAAACGGGGAGCTGTTTTTT. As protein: CASSDGTGELNGELFF.

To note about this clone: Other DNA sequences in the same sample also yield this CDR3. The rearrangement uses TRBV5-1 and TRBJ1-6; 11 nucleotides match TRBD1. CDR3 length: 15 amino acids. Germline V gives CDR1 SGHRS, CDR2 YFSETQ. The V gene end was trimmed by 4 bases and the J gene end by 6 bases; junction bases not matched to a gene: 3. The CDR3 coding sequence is TGCGCCAGCAGCCCGGGACAGGGGGGTAATTCACCCCTCCACTTT. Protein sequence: CASSPGQGGNSPLHF.

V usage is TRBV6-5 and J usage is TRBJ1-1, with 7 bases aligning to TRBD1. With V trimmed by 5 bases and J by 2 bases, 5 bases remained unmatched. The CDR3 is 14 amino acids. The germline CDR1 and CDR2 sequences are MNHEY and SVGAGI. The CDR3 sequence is CASSPDRVNTEAFF. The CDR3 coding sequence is TGTGCCAGCAGTCCCGACAGGGTCAACACTGAAGCTTTCTTT.

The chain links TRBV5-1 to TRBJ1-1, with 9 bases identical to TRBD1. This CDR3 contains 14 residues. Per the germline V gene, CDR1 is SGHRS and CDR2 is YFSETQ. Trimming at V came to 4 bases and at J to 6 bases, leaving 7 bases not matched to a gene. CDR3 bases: TGCGCCAGCAGCCTACGGACAGGGGTCCCTGAAGCTTTCTTT. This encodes CASSLRTGVPEAFF.

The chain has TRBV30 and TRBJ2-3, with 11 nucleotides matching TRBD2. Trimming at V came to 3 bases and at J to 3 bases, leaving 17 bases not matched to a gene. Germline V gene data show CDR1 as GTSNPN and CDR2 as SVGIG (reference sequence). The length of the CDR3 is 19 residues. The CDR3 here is CAWRIGVAGGPSLTDTQYF. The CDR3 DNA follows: TGTGCCTGGAGAATTGGAGTAGCGGGGGGGCCGAGTCTGACAGATACGCAGTATTTT.

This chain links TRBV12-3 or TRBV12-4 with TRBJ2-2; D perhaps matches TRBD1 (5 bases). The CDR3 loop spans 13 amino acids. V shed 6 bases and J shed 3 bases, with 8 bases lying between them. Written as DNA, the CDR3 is TGTGCCAGCAGCCCAGGGTACACCGGGGAGCTGTTTTTT. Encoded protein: CASSPGYTGELFF.

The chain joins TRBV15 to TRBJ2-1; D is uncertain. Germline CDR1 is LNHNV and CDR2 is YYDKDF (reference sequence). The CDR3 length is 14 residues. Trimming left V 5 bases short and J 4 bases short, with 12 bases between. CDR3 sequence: CATSRPPYYNEQFF. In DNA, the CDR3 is TGTGCCACCAGCCGTCCCCCCTATTACAATGAGCAGTTCTTC.

Here the CDR3 reads CASSLTGYTNTEAFF. DNA of the CDR3: TGTGCCAGCAGCCTAACAGGGTACACGAACACTGAAGCTTTCTTT. The chain employs TRBV7-2 and TRBJ1-1, with D tentatively TRBD1 (6 bases). Germline loops: CDR1 SGHTA, CDR2 FQGNSA. Trimming shortened V by 5 bases and J by 1 base, and 14 bases separated the two germline ends. There are 15 residues in the CDR3.

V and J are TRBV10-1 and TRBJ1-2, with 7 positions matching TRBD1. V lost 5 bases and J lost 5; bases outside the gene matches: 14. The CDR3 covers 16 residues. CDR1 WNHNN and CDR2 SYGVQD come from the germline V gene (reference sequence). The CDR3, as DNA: TGCGCCAGCAGTCGGGACCTAACAGGGGTAGCGTATGGCTACACCTTC. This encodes CASSRDLTGVAYGYTF.

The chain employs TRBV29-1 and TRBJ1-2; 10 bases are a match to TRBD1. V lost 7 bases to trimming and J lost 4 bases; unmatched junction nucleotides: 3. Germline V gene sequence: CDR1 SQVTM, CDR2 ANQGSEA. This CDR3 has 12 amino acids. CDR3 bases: TGCAGCGCCGGGACAGGGGCCTATGGCTACACCTTC. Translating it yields CSAGTGAYGYTF.

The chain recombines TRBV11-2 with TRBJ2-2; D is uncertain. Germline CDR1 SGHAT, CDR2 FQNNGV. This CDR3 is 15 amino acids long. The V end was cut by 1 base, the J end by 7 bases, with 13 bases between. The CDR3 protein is CASSLAGQVGGELFF. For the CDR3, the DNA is TGTGCCAGCAGCTTAGCAGGCCAGGTGGGCGGGGAGCTGTTTTTT. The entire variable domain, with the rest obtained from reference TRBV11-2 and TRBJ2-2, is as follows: EAGVAQSPRYKIIEKRQSVAFWCNPISGHATLYWYQQILGQGPKLLIQFQNNGVVDDSQLPKDRFSAERLKGVDSTLKIQPAKLEDSAVYLCASSLAGQVGGELFFGEGSRLTVL.

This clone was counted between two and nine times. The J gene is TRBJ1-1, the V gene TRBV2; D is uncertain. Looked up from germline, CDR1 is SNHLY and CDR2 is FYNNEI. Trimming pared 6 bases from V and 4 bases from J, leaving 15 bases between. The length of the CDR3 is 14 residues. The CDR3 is CASRREQMSTEAFF. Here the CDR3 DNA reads TGTGCCAGCAGAAGAGAACAGATGAGCACTGAAGCTTTCTTT.

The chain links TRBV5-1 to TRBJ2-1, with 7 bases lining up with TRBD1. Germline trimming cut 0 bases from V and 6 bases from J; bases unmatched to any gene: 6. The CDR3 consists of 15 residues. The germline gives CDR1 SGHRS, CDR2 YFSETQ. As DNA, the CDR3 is TGCGCCAGCAGCTTGGGGTGGGGACAGCCCAATGAGCAGTTCTTC. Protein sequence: CASSLGWGQPNEQFF.

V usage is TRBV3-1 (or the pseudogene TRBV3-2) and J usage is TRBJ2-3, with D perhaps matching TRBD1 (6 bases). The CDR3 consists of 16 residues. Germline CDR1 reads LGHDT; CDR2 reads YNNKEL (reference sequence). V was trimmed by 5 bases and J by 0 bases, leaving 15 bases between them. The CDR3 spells CASSKQRTASTDTQYF. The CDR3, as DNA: TGTGCCAGCAGCAAACAGAGGACAGCTAGCACAGATACGCAGTATTTT.

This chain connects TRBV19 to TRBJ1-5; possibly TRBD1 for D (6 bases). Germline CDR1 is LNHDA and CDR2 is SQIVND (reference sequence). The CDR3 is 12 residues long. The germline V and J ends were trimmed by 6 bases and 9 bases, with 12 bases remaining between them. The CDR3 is CASSRGPVPQHF. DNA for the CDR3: TGTGCCAGTAGCAGGGGCCCTGTGCCCCAGCATTTT.

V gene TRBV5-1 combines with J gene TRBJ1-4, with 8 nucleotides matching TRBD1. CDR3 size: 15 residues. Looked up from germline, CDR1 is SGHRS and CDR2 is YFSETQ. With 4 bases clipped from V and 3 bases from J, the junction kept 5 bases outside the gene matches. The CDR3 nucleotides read TGCGCCAGCAGCACCCAGGGGGCGGCTAATGAAAAACTGTTTTTT. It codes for CASSTQGAANEKLFF.